The 32 T cell receptor beta chains below all came from one sample that was sequenced in a study of blood T cell repertoires in COVID-19. Assay used: immunoSEQ multiplex PCR; TCRdb lists only in-frame clones, some missing. The table records approximately 280,000 clones, about 81% of them present only once. Source material: peripheral blood. The receptors here all came from a human donor with COVID-19, enrolled during active disease. The donor label of this sample is uncertain.

The chain combines TRBV18 with TRBJ2-1, with 8 positions matching TRBD2. The CDR3 runs to 16 residues. V shed 2 bases and J 7 bases; nucleotides not matched to a gene: 10. Germline-derived CDR1 and CDR2 are KGHSH and LQKENI. CDR3 in DNA: TGTGCCAGCTCACCATCGTCGGGAGGGCCTAGGAATGAGCAGTTCTTC. Encoded protein: CASSPSSGGPRNEQFF.

The chain has TRBV7-8 and TRBJ1-2, with a weak D call TRBD1 (6 bases). Germline lookup yields CDR1 SGHVS and CDR2 FQNEAQ. This CDR3 comprises 13 residues. Deletions cut 5 bases from V and 5 bases from J, with 12 bases between. The CDR3 loop is CASSTGQSYGYTF. Here the CDR3 DNA reads TGTGCCAGCAGCACCGGACAGAGTTATGGCTACACCTTC. Looking up the rest from reference TRBV7-8 and TRBJ1-2 gives the full variable domain: GAGVSQSPRYKVAKRGQDVALRCDPISGHVSLFWYQQALGQGPEFLTYFQNEAQLDKSGLPSDRFFAERPEGSVSTLKIQRTQQEDSAVYLCASSTGQSYGYTFGSGTRLTVV.

The J gene is TRBJ1-4, the V gene TRBV6-1; D gene ambiguous. The germline gives CDR1 MNHNS, CDR2 SASEGT. Between the trimmed V and J ends, which lost 9 bases and 0 bases, there was a span of 11 bases. The CDR3 is made up of 14 amino acids. Here the CDR3 reads CASSLQATNEKLFF. The CDR3 DNA is TGTGCCAGTTCGTTGCAGGCAACTAATGAAAAACTGTTTTTT.

The chain recombines TRBV3-1 (or the pseudogene TRBV3-2) with TRBJ2-3, with 8 nucleotides matching TRBD2. This CDR3 is 16 amino acids long. V lost 1 base to trimming and J lost 5 bases; unmatched junction nucleotides: 8. Germline CDR1 and CDR2: LGHDT and YNNKEL (reference sequence). CDR3 residues: CASSQGPAGAGDTQYF. CDR3 bases: TGTGCCAGCAGCCAAGGGCCAGCGGGAGCGGGAGATACGCAGTATTTT.

The genes are TRBV10-3 and TRBJ1-5; the match to TRBD1 covers 8 bases. The CDR3 is 13 amino acids. CDR1 is ENHRY, CDR2 SYGVKD, per germline. With 8 bases clipped from V and 5 bases from J, the junction kept 5 bases outside the gene matches. The CDR3, as DNA: TGTGCCATCCGGGACAGGTGGGATCAGCCCCAGCATTTT. It is translated as CAIRDRWDQPQHF.

The chain is built from TRBV11-2 and TRBJ2-1; 12 nucleotides align to TRBD2. Germline assignment: CDR1 SGHAT and CDR2 FQNNGV. V was pared by 5 bases and J by 8 bases, with 10 bases of the junction left unmatched. CDR3 length equals 16 residues. In nucleotides, the CDR3 is TGTGCCAGCAGCCCCCTGACTAGCGGGAGTGTTCATGAGCAGTTCTTC. Protein: CASSPLTSGSVHEQFF.

The V call is TRBV5-8, the J call TRBJ2-7, with 15 positions matching TRBD2. Germline assignment: CDR1 SGHTS and CDR2 YDEGEE. Trimming took 4 bases from V and 4 from J; bases not matched to a gene: 6. This CDR3 has 16 amino acids. CDR3 in amino acids: CASSMTGTSGRYEQYF. As DNA, the CDR3 is TGTGCCAGCAGCATGACCGGGACTAGCGGGAGGTACGAGCAGTACTTC.

The genes are TRBV19 and TRBJ1-5; D is unclear. Germline-derived CDR1 and CDR2 are LNHDA and SQIVND (reference sequence). Trimming removed 2 bases from V and 0 bases from J, with 11 bases in between. This CDR3 has 16 residues. The CDR3 DNA is TGTGCCAGTAGTATATTACCCGGGGATAGCAATCAGCCCCAGCATTTT. Encoded protein: CASSILPGDSNQPQHF.

This clone was observed a handful of times. The V gene is TRBV20-1, the J gene TRBJ2-7; tentatively, D is TRBD2 (6 bases). The germline V gene encodes CDR1 DFQATT and CDR2 SNEGSKA (reference sequence). Trimming pared 6 bases from V and 5 bases from J, leaving 11 bases between. The CDR3 is 11 residues long. The CDR3 DNA sequence: TGCAGTGCCGCGGGACGGGACGAGCAGTACTTC. This codes for CSAAGRDEQYF.

The chain employs TRBV7-6 and TRBJ2-1; TRBD2 agrees at 12 bases. The V gene end was trimmed by 5 bases and the J gene end by 6 bases; junction bases not matched to a gene: 5. From germline, CDR1 is SGHVS and CDR2 FNYEAQ. The CDR3 length is 15 residues. The CDR3: CASSPLAGGPNEQFF. The CDR3 coding sequence is TGTGCCAGCAGCCCCCTAGCGGGAGGGCCCAATGAGCAGTTCTTC.

This chain connects TRBV27 to TRBJ2-7, with a tentative D call TRBD1 (6 bases). The CDR3 contains 15 residues. Between the trimmed V and J ends, which lost 2 bases and 2 bases, there was a span of 13 bases. The germline V gene encodes CDR1 MNHEY and CDR2 SMNVEV (reference sequence). The CDR3 region is CASSLKAGATYEQYF. The CDR3 bases are TGTGCCAGCAGTTTAAAGGCAGGGGCAACCTACGAGCAGTACTTC.

The genes are TRBV28 and TRBJ2-1; 14 bases fit TRBD2. CDR3 length: 19 amino acids. Trimming took 4 bases from V and 0 from J; bases not matched to a gene: 8. The germline V gene has CDR1 MDHEN and CDR2 SYDVKM. Here the CDR3 reads CASSSPGLAGVISYNEQFF. As DNA, the CDR3 is TGTGCCAGCAGTTCTCCGGGACTAGCGGGAGTGATCTCCTACAATGAGCAGTTCTTC. Combining the CDR3 with reference TRBV28 and TRBJ2-1 gives the whole variable domain DVKVTQSSRYLVKRTGEKVFLECVQDMDHENMFWYRQDPGLGLRLIYFSYDVKMKEKGDIPEGYSVSREKKERFSLILESASTNQTSMYLCASSSPGLAGVISYNEQFFGPGTRLTVL.

The V and J genes are TRBV18 and TRBJ2-3; TRBD2 matches at 8 bases. From germline, CDR1 is KGHSH and CDR2 LQKENI. The CDR3 loop spans 16 amino acids. V lost 0 bases, J lost 3 bases, and 5 bases stayed unmatched. The CDR3 is CASSPPSGIETDTQYF. The CDR3 DNA is TGTGCCAGCTCACCACCTAGCGGGATAGAAACAGATACGCAGTATTTT.

The J gene is TRBJ2-7, the V gene TRBV28; TRBD1 is a possible D gene (5 bases). V dropped 5 bases and J dropped 12 bases, with 17 bases sitting between them. CDR3 length: 12 amino acids. Germline CDR1 reads MDHEN; CDR2 reads SYDVKM. For the CDR3, the DNA is TGTGCCAGCAGTCCGCCTGGGGCAGGGCTGTACTTC. This codes for CASSPPGAGLYF.

This chain uses TRBV9 with TRBJ2-7; 9 bases fit TRBD2. Unmatched junction bases numbered 4, after V lost 3 bases and J lost 3 bases. This CDR3 is 14 amino acids long. CDR1 and CDR2 (germline): SGDLS, YYNGEE. The CDR3 reads CASSGGTSYYEQYF. CDR3 nucleotides: TGTGCCAGCAGCGGCGGGACTAGCTACTACGAGCAGTACTTC.

V usage is TRBV4-2 and J usage is TRBJ2-2, with 10 bases lining up with TRBD2. This CDR3 region has 18 residues. CDR1 is LGHNA, CDR2 YNFKEQ, per germline. Trimming cost V 10 bases and J 4 bases; bases outside gene matches: 18. DNA of the CDR3: TGTGCCACCTCTCCCCGGAGTAGCGGGAGGCAAGGCACCGGGGAGCTGTTTTTT. It specifies CATSPRSSGRQGTGELFF.

Here the CDR3 DNA reads TGTGCCAGCTCACCTGAAGGGGTCTATGGCTACACCTTC. Translation: CASSPEGVYGYTF. The chain couples TRBV18 to TRBJ1-2; D may be TRBD1 (5 bases). V was shortened by 3 bases and J by 4 bases, with 9 bases between the two germline ends. CDR1 and CDR2 from the germline V gene are KGHSH and LQKENI. The CDR3 is 13 amino acids.

This sequence joins TRBV5-1 and TRBJ2-2, with D unclear. V lost 0 bases and J 4 bases, leaving 4 bases between the germline ends. This CDR3 has 13 residues. Germline V gene sequence: CDR1 SGHRS, CDR2 YFSETQ. CDR3 coding DNA: TGCGCCAGCAGCTTGGCCGGCACCGGGGAGCTGTTTTTT. It yields the protein CASSLAGTGELFF.

V usage is TRBV6-1 and J usage is TRBJ2-7; 11 positions agree with TRBD2. The CDR3 spans 16 residues. Germline V gene lookup returns CDR1 MNHNS and CDR2 SASEGT. The V segment lost 4 bases and the J segment 4 bases; nucleotides outside the gene matches: 9. The CDR3 DNA reads TGTGCCAGCAGTGGATTTTCGCTAGCGGGAGGATACGAGCAGTACTTC. The encoded protein is CASSGFSLAGGYEQYF.

V and J are TRBV3-1 (or the pseudogene TRBV3-2) and TRBJ1-1; 7 bases match TRBD1. With 4 bases clipped from V and 4 bases from J, the junction kept 3 bases outside the gene matches. The CDR3 loop spans 13 amino acids. The germline V gene has CDR1 LGHDT and CDR2 YNNKEL (reference sequence). CDR3 bases: TGTGCCAGCAGCCTAGGGGGCGTCACTGAAGCTTTCTTT. Translating it yields CASSLGGVTEAFF.

This chain connects TRBV4-2 to TRBJ2-5; 8 positions match TRBD1. Germline trimming cut 3 bases from V and 4 bases from J; bases unmatched to any gene: 1. The CDR3 runs 13 residues. Germline assignment: CDR1 LGHNA and CDR2 YNFKEQ. DNA for the CDR3: TGTGCCAGCAGCCAGGACAGGGCAGAGACCCAGTACTTC. The encoded protein is CASSQDRAETQYF.

The chain couples TRBV18 to TRBJ2-2, with 9 nucleotides matching TRBD2. Trimming took 6 bases from V and 2 from J; bases not matched to a gene: 7. This CDR3 has 16 amino acids. CDR1 and CDR2 from the germline V gene are KGHSH and LQKENI. The CDR3, as DNA: TGTGCCAGCTCCCGTGGACTAGCGAGTAACACCGGGGAGCTGTTTTTT. Amino acids: CASSRGLASNTGELFF.

The chain couples TRBV28 to TRBJ1-1; D is unresolved. Trimming left V 2 bases short and J 1 base short, with 8 bases between. The CDR3 consists of 14 residues. Germline CDR1 reads MDHEN; CDR2 reads SYDVKM. CDR3 sequence (DNA): TGTGCCAGCAGTTTAGAGCAGGCGAACACTGAAGCTTTCTTT. Protein sequence: CASSLEQANTEAFF.

The rearrangement joins TRBV28 to TRBJ1-3; 9 nucleotides align to TRBD1. After removal of 5 bases from V and 4 bases from J, the junction contained 6 bases not matched to a gene. The CDR3 extends over 15 amino acids. Germline V gene lookup returns CDR1 MDHEN and CDR2 SYDVKM. The DNA of the CDR3 is TGTGCCAGCAGTGGGACAGGGTATTTCGGAAACACCATATATTTT. This gives the protein CASSGTGYFGNTIYF.

This chain uses TRBV7-9 with TRBJ2-7; 11 bases are shared with TRBD2. After removal of 2 bases from V and 3 bases from J, the junction contained 6 bases not matched to a gene. CDR3 length: 16 amino acids. From germline, CDR1 is SEHNR and CDR2 FQNEAQ (reference sequence). The CDR3 loop is CASSLLTTSGIYEQYF. The CDR3 region has the DNA TGTGCCAGCAGCTTATTGACGACTAGCGGGATCTACGAGCAGTACTTC.

Comment on this clone: This specimen includes other DNA sequences encoding the same CDR3. The V gene is TRBV5-1, the J gene TRBJ1-2, with TRBD1 as a possible D gene (5 bases). Germline CDR1 reads SGHRS; CDR2 reads YFSETQ. CDR3 length: 13 residues. Deletions cut 4 bases from V and 4 bases from J, with 11 bases between. The CDR3 region has the DNA TGCGCCAGCAGCCTTCAGGGAGGCTATGGCTACACCTTC. The encoded protein is CASSLQGGYGYTF.

This chain uses TRBV27 with TRBJ1-1; D may be TRBD1 (5 bases). Germline values: CDR1 MNHEY, CDR2 SMNVEV (reference sequence). Trimming pared 10 bases from V and 5 bases from J, leaving 26 bases between. The CDR3 sequence is 16 residues long. The CDR3 DNA follows: TGTGCCACCCGCACAATTGGGGAGGGGTCAGTTACTGAAGCTTTCTTT. Protein product: CATRTIGEGSVTEAFF.

The V gene is TRBV19, the J gene TRBJ1-1; TRBD1 is a possible D gene (6 bases). V was shortened by 4 bases and J by 1 base, with 19 bases between the two germline ends. Per the germline V gene, CDR1 is LNHDA and CDR2 is SQIVND (reference sequence). The CDR3 is 17 residues long. CDR3 protein: CASSTEHFTGPNTEAFF. CDR3 in DNA: TGTGCCAGTAGTACCGAGCATTTCACAGGGCCGAACACTGAAGCTTTCTTT.

This chain joins TRBV10-3 and TRBJ1-4; TRBD1 agrees at 9 bases. CDR3 length: 16 residues. After removal of 2 bases from V and 8 bases from J, the junction contained 9 bases not matched to a gene. Germline V CDR1 and CDR2: ENHRY, SYGVKD. The CDR3 sequence is CAISERPDRGGEKLFF. The CDR3 DNA reads TGTGCCATCAGTGAGAGACCGGACAGGGGTGGGGAAAAACTGTTTTTT.

This CDR3 reads CASSVSGGDRNTEAFF. In nucleotides, the CDR3 is TGTGCCAGCAGCGTTTCGGGGGGCGACAGGAACACTGAAGCTTTCTTT. This rearrangement joins TRBV9 to TRBJ1-1; the D gene is possibly TRBD1 (6 bases). The CDR3 covers 16 residues. The V gene's germline CDR1 is SGDLS and CDR2 YYNGEE. Trimming pared 2 bases from V and 1 base from J, leaving 15 bases between.

This clone was seen only once. The chain recombines TRBV6-6 with TRBJ2-7, with 7 bases fitting TRBD2. CDR3 length: 16 amino acids. The V and J ends lost 2 bases and 3 bases, in that order; junction bases with no gene match: 10. The germline V gene has CDR1 MNHNY and CDR2 SVGAGI (reference sequence). CDR3 nucleotides: TGTGCCAGCAGTTACGGATTCGGCGGGAGCGACTACGAGCAGTACTTC. It encodes CASSYGFGGSDYEQYF.

The chain uses TRBV9 and TRBJ1-4, with 7 bases fitting TRBD1. From germline, CDR1 is SGDLS and CDR2 YYNGEE. The CDR3 sequence is 17 residues long. Trimming at V came to 1 base and at J to 3 bases, leaving 9 bases not matched to a gene. The CDR3 sequence is CASSVKGDRGANEKLFF. The CDR3 nucleotides read TGTGCCAGCAGCGTAAAGGGGGACAGAGGAGCTAATGAAAAACTGTTTTTT. Combining the CDR3 with reference TRBV9 and TRBJ1-4 gives the whole variable domain DSGVTQTPKHLITATGQRVTLRCSPRSGDLSVYWYQQSLDQGLQFLIQYYNGEERAKGNILERFSAQQFPDLHSELNLSSLELGDSALYFCASSVKGDRGANEKLFFGSGTQLSVL.